What follows is one T cell receptor beta chain and its context. These data are taken from a study of blood T cell repertoires in COVID-19. V shed 0 bases, J shed 6 bases, and the junction held 11 bases outside the gene matches. The CDR3 is made up of 16 amino acids. CDR1 is SGDLS and CDR2 is YYNGEE in the germline V gene. Clones were sequenced by immunoSEQ multiplex PCR, and TCRdb holds only the in-frame ones, with some missing. The repertoire holds tens of thousands of clones, approximately 78% seen once, with about 6.9% in the top ten. The receptor was derived from a human donor in a cohort sampled during active COVID-19. The chain is built from TRBV9 and TRBJ1-1, with 7 bases that match TRBD1. Sequencing used peripheral blood. This CDR3 is CASSVAIQGRDAEAFF. The CDR3 region has the DNA TGTGCCAGCAGCGTAGCGATACAGGGGAGAGACGCTGAAGCTTTCTTT. Looking up the rest from reference TRBV9 and TRBJ1-1 gives the full variable domain: DSGVTQTPKHLITATGQRVTLRCSPRSGDLSVYWYQQSLDQGLQFLIQYYNGEERAKGNILERFSAQQFPDLHSELNLSSLELGDSALYFCASSVAIQGRDAEAFFGQGTRLTVV.